This TCR beta chain was observed in a study of PD-1 blockade in classical Hodgkin lymphoma. In the case of this clone: The antigen is not known.

The patients all showed relapse after autologous stem cell transplantation, while their brentuximab vedotin exposure varied. Sequenced by immunoSEQ multiplex PCR; TCRdb stores in-frame clones only, minus some. Among fewer than 20,000 clones listed, roughly 83% were seen once. Findings and caveats of the study: Whereas CD4+ TCR diversity had risen significantly by C4D1, CD8+ TCR diversity had not. Possibly reflecting disease activity or prior therapy, repertoire differences have causes that remain undefined. Newly diagnosed patients were said to have less baseline TCR diversity than healthy donors did. Complete responders showed a baseline diversity that resembled the diversity of newly diagnosed patients.

The sample consisted of peripheral blood mononuclear cells (PBMCs), taken at baseline. The receptor was isolated from a human donor with classical Hodgkin lymphoma.

The chain's CDR3 is CASSPGSSSSYNEQFF. In DNA form, the CDR3 reads TGTGCCAGCAGCCCGGGCAGCTCCAGCTCCTACAATGAGCAGTTCTTC. This chain joins TRBV7-7 and TRBJ2-1, with no clear D. CDR3 length: 16 amino acids. V was trimmed by 5 bases and J by 0 bases, leaving 14 bases between them. The V gene's germline CDR1 is SSHAT and CDR2 FNYEAQ (reference sequence).